A single sample gave rise to the 8 T cell receptor beta chains below, sequenced in a study of chemoradiotherapy in HPV16-positive cancers. Some clones are missing from TCRdb's copy, which holds only in-frame ones; the method was immunoSEQ multiplex PCR. The data show about 5,800 clones, around 80% seen once. This sample was gathered from a patient who underwent chemoradiotherapy. Receptors were obtained from a human donor with HPV-associated anogenital cancer.

The chain employs TRBV6-5 and TRBJ1-2; D is uncertain. The germline V gene encodes CDR1 MNHEY and CDR2 SVGAGI. This CDR3 comprises 13 residues. Trimming took 4 bases from V and 0 from J, leaving 6 bases between them. DNA for the CDR3: TGTGCCAGCAGTTGGCAGCCTAACTATGGCTACACCTTC. Encoded protein: CASSWQPNYGYTF.

This clone showed up just once. The chain recombines TRBV7-6 with TRBJ2-5; possibly TRBD2 for D (6 bases). Germline loops: CDR1 SGHVS, CDR2 FNYEAQ. The CDR3 length is 15 residues. V was clipped by 5 bases and J by 2 bases, with 15 bases between them. The CDR3 bases are TGTGCCAGCAGCGTCCGGGACTCCTATCAAGAGACCCAGTACTTC. Protein sequence: CASSVRDSYQETQYF.

This rearrangement joins TRBV5-1 to TRBJ1-2; D may be TRBD1 (5 bases). The germline gives CDR1 SGHRS, CDR2 YFSETQ. CDR3 length: 13 amino acids. The V and J ends lost 2 bases and 7 bases respectively, with 12 bases between them. CDR3 amino acids: CASSLTQGSGYTF. In nucleotides, the CDR3 is TGCGCCAGCAGCTTAACCCAGGGTAGTGGCTACACCTTC.

This chain uses TRBV28 with TRBJ1-3, with unresolved D. Germline V gene sequence: CDR1 MDHEN, CDR2 SYDVKM. The CDR3 covers 15 residues. V shed 8 bases and J shed 0 bases, with 14 bases lying between them. The CDR3 nucleotides are TGTGCCAGCGGGCGGAACCCGATCTCTGGAAACACCATATATTTT. Its translation: CASGRNPISGNTIYF. The complete variable domain, with remaining parts taken from reference TRBV28 and TRBJ1-3, reads DVKVTQSSRYLVKRTGEKVFLECVQDMDHENMFWYRQDPGLGLRLIYFSYDVKMKEKGDIPEGYSVSREKKERFSLILESASTNQTSMYLCASGRNPISGNTIYFGEGSWLTVV.

The chain recombines TRBV4-3 with TRBJ2-3, with a weak D call TRBD1 (6 bases). The CDR3 contains 14 residues. Germline-derived CDR1 and CDR2 are LGHNA and YSLEER. V lost 5 bases and J 4 bases, leaving 13 bases between the germline ends. CDR3 coding DNA: TGCGCCAGCAGCTTAGGACAGAACTCAGATACGCAGTATTTT. It yields the protein CASSLGQNSDTQYF.

The chain couples TRBV19 to TRBJ2-7; D is undetermined. Trimming stripped 10 bases from V and 2 bases from J, with 12 bases between. This CDR3 has 12 amino acids. From germline, CDR1 is LNHDA and CDR2 SQIVND (reference sequence). The DNA of the CDR3 is TGTGCCACCTCCCACCGACCCTACGAGCAGTACTTC. Amino acids: CATSHRPYEQYF. The full variable domain, with the rest looked up from reference TRBV19 and TRBJ2-7, is DGGITQSPKYLFRKEGQNVTLSCEQNLNHDAMYWYRQDPGQGLRLIYYSQIVNDFQKGDIAEGYSVSREKKESFPLTVTSAQKNPTAFYLCATSHRPYEQYFGPGTRLTVT.

The gene calls are TRBV11-2 and TRBJ1-3; TRBD1 is a possible D gene (5 bases). CDR1 is SGHAT, CDR2 FQNNGV, per germline. Between the trimmed V and J ends, which lost 7 bases and 1 base, there was a span of 11 bases. The CDR3 spans 14 residues. The CDR3 DNA is TGTGCCAGCACCTATCAGGGTTCTGGAAACACCATATATTTT. Encoded protein: CASTYQGSGNTIYF.

The chain joins TRBV21-1 to TRBJ1-2. TRBV21-1 is a recognized pseudogene. This CDR3 contains 18 residues. The CDR3 spells CASSPFRGALTSNYGYTF. In nucleotides, the CDR3 is TGTGCCAGCAGCCCATTTAGGGGAGCTCTAACCTCTAACTATGGCTACACCTTC.